The 22 T cell receptor beta chains below all came from one sample that was sequenced in a study of cytomegalovirus exposure and HLA in healthy donors. Some clones are missing from TCRdb's copy, which holds only in-frame ones; the method was immunoSEQ multiplex PCR. The repertoire holds more than 200,000 clones, with about 90% as singletons. Sequencing was carried out using PBMCs. These receptors were obtained from a man between 18 and 35 years old in good health and CMV-seropositive.

V is TRBV2 and J is TRBJ2-2, with 10 nucleotides matching TRBD2. The CDR3 length is 16 residues. With 2 bases clipped from V and 9 bases from J, the junction kept 9 bases outside the gene matches. Germline CDR1 is SNHLY and CDR2 is FYNNEI. The CDR3 coding sequence is TGTGCCAGCAGTGAAAGGCTAGCGGGAGTGGCCCGGGAGCTGTTTTTT. Amino acid sequence: CASSERLAGVARELFF.

This sequence joins TRBV5-1 and TRBJ1-1; no definite D call. Germline-derived CDR1 and CDR2 are SGHRS and YFSETQ. The germline V and J ends were trimmed by 4 bases and 0 bases, with 10 bases remaining between them. The CDR3 is made up of 14 amino acids. CDR3 in DNA: TGCGCCAGCAGCCCTGGACGGATGAACACTGAAGCTTTCTTT. This translates into CASSPGRMNTEAFF.

This clone was observed a handful of times. The chain links TRBV13 to TRBJ1-2; no clear D gene. Germline-derived CDR1 and CDR2 are PRHDT and FYEKMQ (reference sequence). V lost 2 bases, J lost 2 bases, and 9 bases lay in between. The CDR3 has 14 residues. The CDR3 sequence: CASSLRGSNYGYTF. The CDR3 region has the DNA TGTGCCAGCAGCTTAAGAGGTTCGAACTATGGCTACACCTTC. Variable domain in full (rest from reference TRBV13 and TRBJ1-2): AAGVIQSPRHLIKEKRETATLKCYPIPRHDTVYWYQQGPGQDPQFLISFYEKMQSDKGSIPDRFSAQQFSDYHSELNMSSLELGDSALYFCASSLRGSNYGYTFGSGTRLTVV.

The chain uses TRBV19 and TRBJ1-1, with D possibly matching TRBD1 (6 bases). CDR1 and CDR2 (germline): LNHDA, SQIVND (reference sequence). The CDR3 has 14 amino acids. The V end was cut by 1 base, the J end by 1 base, with 7 bases between. CDR3 residues: CASSIGTENTEAFF. CDR3 DNA sequence: TGTGCCAGTAGTATAGGGACAGAGAACACTGAAGCTTTCTTT.

The chain has TRBV28 and TRBJ1-3; 10 nucleotides line up with TRBD1. The CDR3 sequence is 17 residues long. After removal of 2 bases from V and 0 bases from J, the junction contained 4 bases not matched to a gene. The germline CDR1 and CDR2 sequences are MDHEN and SYDVKM. DNA of the CDR3: TGTGCCAGCAGTTTAGTGGGACAGGGGTTCTCTGGAAACACCATATATTTT. It yields the protein CASSLVGQGFSGNTIYF.

The genes are TRBV9 and TRBJ2-1; 8 bases match TRBD1. J lost 8 bases, V lost 4 bases, and 8 bases had no gene match. Per the germline V gene, CDR1 is SGDLS and CDR2 is YYNGEE. CDR3 length: 14 amino acids. Here the CDR3 DNA reads TGTGCCAGCAGCCTCCAGGACAGGGAGGATGAGCAGTTCTTC. This gives the protein CASSLQDREDEQFF.

The rearrangement joins TRBV30 to TRBJ1-4; maybe TRBD1 (5 bases). Germline V gene data show CDR1 as GTSNPN and CDR2 as SVGIG (reference sequence). With 2 bases removed from V and 0 bases from J, the gap between germline ends came to 13 bases. CDR3 length equals 16 residues. The CDR3 loop is CAWSLDQGATNEKLFF. The CDR3, as DNA: TGTGCCTGGAGTCTTGACCAGGGTGCAACTAATGAAAAACTGTTTTTT.

The gene calls are TRBV13 and TRBJ2-2, with 9 bases that match TRBD2. The V and J ends lost 3 bases and 5 bases, in that order; junction bases with no gene match: 22. The CDR3 covers 21 residues. The germline V gene encodes CDR1 PRHDT and CDR2 FYEKMQ (reference sequence). CDR3 sequence reads: CASSFSDDVIQREVRTGELFF. The CDR3 DNA reads as TGTGCCAGCAGCTTTTCGGACGACGTAATACAGCGGGAGGTGCGAACCGGGGAGCTGTTTTTT.

This clone has only one observation. V usage is TRBV30 and J usage is TRBJ1-1; D remains ambiguous. The V and J ends lost 0 bases and 6 bases respectively, with 11 bases between them. CDR3 size: 13 residues. From germline, CDR1 is GTSNPN and CDR2 SVGIG (reference sequence). The CDR3 loop is CAWSVWAAAEAFF. The CDR3, as DNA: TGTGCCTGGAGTGTCTGGGCTGCGGCTGAAGCTTTCTTT.

The chain links TRBV27 to TRBJ2-3; D might be TRBD2 (6 bases). Germline loops: CDR1 MNHEY, CDR2 SMNVEV (reference sequence). This CDR3 is built from 14 residues. The V end was cut by 4 bases, the J end by 3 bases, with 11 bases between. The CDR3 loop reads CASSSGVKTDTQYF. CDR3 nucleotides: TGTGCCAGCAGTTCGGGAGTCAAAACAGATACGCAGTATTTT.

The V call is TRBV2, the J call TRBJ1-1, with 8 bases aligning to TRBD1. CDR3 length equals 12 residues. Per germline, CDR1 SNHLY and CDR2 FYNNEI. The V and J ends lost 9 bases and 3 bases, in that order; junction bases with no gene match: 3. Here the CDR3 reads CASGQGDTEAFF. CDR3 DNA sequence: TGTGCCAGTGGACAGGGAGACACTGAAGCTTTCTTT.

The chain couples TRBV29-1 to TRBJ2-5, with 9 bases identical to TRBD2. Germline CDR1 SQVTM, CDR2 ANQGSEA. The CDR3 contains 17 residues. V shed 0 bases and J 3 bases; nucleotides not matched to a gene: 11. CDR3 loop: CSVEDPEGGRVKETQYF. The DNA for the CDR3 is TGCAGCGTTGAAGATCCTGAAGGCGGGAGGGTCAAAGAGACCCAGTACTTC.

CDR3 DNA: TGTGCCAGCAGCTCCAGGGTTCAAGAGACCCAGTACTTC. Amino acids: CASSSRVQETQYF. J is TRBJ2-5 and V is TRBV5-6, with D possibly matching TRBD1 (5 bases). Germline CDR1 SGHDT, CDR2 YYEEEE. V was pared by 3 bases and J by 2 bases, with 8 bases between. The CDR3 has 13 amino acids.

The J gene is TRBJ2-5, the V gene TRBV5-1; possibly TRBD2 for D (5 bases). Germline assignment: CDR1 SGHRS and CDR2 YFSETQ. This CDR3 is built from 14 residues. Trimming took 0 bases from V and 5 from J, leaving 11 bases between them. The CDR3 region has the DNA TGCGCCAGCAGCTTGGCCGGAACGGGGGAGACCCAGTACTTC. Translated, it gives CASSLAGTGETQYF.

This clone occurred once. The V gene is TRBV5-6, the J gene TRBJ2-1; a weak D match, TRBD1 (5 bases). The CDR3 is 15 amino acids. The ends were cut back, 0 bases at V and 7 bases at J, with 14 bases in the middle. In germline, CDR1 is SGHDT, CDR2 YYEEEE. The CDR3 spells CASSLAQVVGNEQFF. The CDR3 DNA follows: TGTGCCAGCAGCTTGGCACAGGTGGTAGGGAATGAGCAGTTCTTC.

V gene TRBV7-7 combines with J gene TRBJ2-7; tentative D call: TRBD1 (5 bases). CDR1 is SSHAT, CDR2 FNYEAQ, per germline (reference sequence). The CDR3 has 13 residues. The CDR3 reads CDPLDTSSYEQYF. Written as DNA, the CDR3 is TGTGACCCCCTGGACACTTCCTCCTACGAGCAGTACTTC.

This clone came up a few times. The J gene is TRBJ2-3, the V gene TRBV4-2, with a tentative D call TRBD2 (5 bases). CDR1 and CDR2 from the germline V gene are LGHNA and YNFKEQ. CDR3 length: 16 amino acids. The V and J ends lost 0 bases and 0 bases respectively, with 10 bases between them. In DNA, the CDR3 is TGTGCCAGCAGCCAAGATGGGCCGGGGAGCACAGATACGCAGTATTTT. It yields the protein CASSQDGPGSTDTQYF.

Here the CDR3 reads CASSRNLGQGGEQYF. CDR3 bases: TGTGCCAGCAGCCGGAATCTAGGACAGGGAGGCGAGCAGTACTTC. The chain combines TRBV11-2 with TRBJ2-7, with TRBD1 matching over 8 bases. CDR1 is SGHAT and CDR2 is FQNNGV in the germline V gene. The CDR3 contains 15 residues. J gave up 6 bases and V 5 bases, and 12 bases lay outside the gene matches.

V gene TRBV4-2 combines with J gene TRBJ1-1; 8 bases fit TRBD1. Trimming at V came to 0 bases and at J to 10 bases, leaving 4 bases not matched to a gene. Germline CDR1 LGHNA, CDR2 YNFKEQ. The CDR3 length is 13 residues. The CDR3 DNA is TGTGCCAGCAGCCAAGATCCAGGACAGGGAGCTTTCTTT. Translated, it gives CASSQDPGQGAFF.

This sequence joins TRBV6-1 and TRBJ2-3; D unclear. The germline V gene encodes CDR1 MNHNS and CDR2 SASEGT. V was clipped by 6 bases and J by 0 bases, with 10 bases between them. CDR3 size: 14 residues. As DNA, the CDR3 is TGTGCCAGCAGACTGACACTCAGCACAGATACGCAGTATTTT. It specifies CASRLTLSTDTQYF.

The V gene is TRBV29-1, the J gene TRBJ2-1; 10 positions agree with TRBD2. This CDR3 comprises 19 residues. V lost 7 bases, J lost 0 bases, and 18 bases stayed unmatched. Per the germline V gene, CDR1 is SQVTM and CDR2 is ANQGSEA. This CDR3 is CSASRALAGVALSYNEQFF. CDR3 in DNA: TGCAGCGCTTCCCGTGCGCTAGCGGGAGTCGCGCTCTCCTACAATGAGCAGTTCTTC.

J is TRBJ2-7 and V is TRBV10-1; no reliable D call. The CDR3 sequence is 15 residues long. Germline V gives CDR1 WNHNN, CDR2 SYGVQD (reference sequence). V shed 3 bases and J shed 7 bases, with 19 bases lying between them. CDR3 sequence (DNA): TGCGCCAGCAGTGATGTAGGGCAGCCCCCTTTGGAGCAGTACTTC. It translates to CASSDVGQPPLEQYF.